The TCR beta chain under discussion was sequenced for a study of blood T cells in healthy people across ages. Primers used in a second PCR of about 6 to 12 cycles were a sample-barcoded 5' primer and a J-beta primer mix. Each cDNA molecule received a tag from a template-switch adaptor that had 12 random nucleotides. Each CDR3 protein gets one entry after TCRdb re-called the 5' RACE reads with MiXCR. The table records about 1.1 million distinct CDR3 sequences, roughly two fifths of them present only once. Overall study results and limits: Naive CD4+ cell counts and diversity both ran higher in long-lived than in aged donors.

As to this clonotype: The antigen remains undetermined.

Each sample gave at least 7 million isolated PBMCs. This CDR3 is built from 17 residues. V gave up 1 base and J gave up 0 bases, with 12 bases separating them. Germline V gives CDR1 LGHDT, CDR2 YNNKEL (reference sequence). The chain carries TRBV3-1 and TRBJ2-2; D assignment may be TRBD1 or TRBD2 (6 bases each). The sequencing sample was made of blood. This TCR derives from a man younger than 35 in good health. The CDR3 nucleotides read TGTGCCAGCAGCCAAGTTTGGGGGGCTACGAACACCGGGGAGCTGTTTTTT. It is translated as CASSQVWGATNTGELFF.